Below are 20 T cell receptor beta chains sequenced from a single sample in a study of shared clonotypes between healthy human individuals. Sequenced by immunoSEQ multiplex PCR; TCRdb stores in-frame clones only, minus some. The repertoire holds around 550,000 clones, with almost 97% as singletons. Sequencing was carried out using naive CD4+ T cells sorted from blood. The sample's subset: CD45RA+ positively selected. The receptor source for this set is a woman aged 25-40 years in good health.

The V and J genes are TRBV4-1 and TRBJ2-7; 8 bases map to TRBD2. This CDR3 region has 16 residues. Germline loops: CDR1 MGHRA, CDR2 YSYEKL. V shed 2 bases and J 2 bases; nucleotides not matched to a gene: 8. In nucleotides, the CDR3 is TGCGCCAGCAGCCAAACCGGGACTAGGGGGGCCTACGAGCAGTACTTC. Amino acid sequence: CASSQTGTRGAYEQYF.

The genes are TRBV18 and TRBJ2-2; D unresolved. V was trimmed by 3 bases and J by 6 bases, leaving 14 bases between them. The CDR3 contains 15 residues. Germline loops: CDR1 KGHSH, CDR2 LQKENI. The CDR3 region is CASSPRHFTPGELFF. The CDR3 DNA reads TGTGCCAGCTCACCCCGGCATTTTACCCCCGGGGAGCTGTTTTTT.

This clone was recorded only once. This chain uses TRBV19 with TRBJ2-6; D gene ambiguous. This CDR3 spans 14 amino acids. Deletions cut 6 bases from V and 0 bases from J, with 6 bases between. Per germline, CDR1 LNHDA and CDR2 SQIVND (reference sequence). CDR3 DNA sequence: TGTGCCAGTAGGAGGAGCTCTGGGGCCAACGTCCTGACTTTC. Translation: CASRRSSGANVLTF.

The genes are TRBV28 and TRBJ1-1, with a tentative D call TRBD1 (5 bases). Germline V lookup: CDR1 MDHEN, CDR2 SYDVKM. This CDR3 spans 15 amino acids. Trimming pared 6 bases from V and 3 bases from J, leaving 17 bases between. Written as DNA, the CDR3 is TGTGCCAGCAGGGAACTGGGACGAGCTTACACTGAAGCTTTCTTT. It translates to CASRELGRAYTEAFF. Together with reference TRBV28 and TRBJ1-1, the CDR3 gives the full variable domain: DVKVTQSSRYLVKRTGEKVFLECVQDMDHENMFWYRQDPGLGLRLIYFSYDVKMKEKGDIPEGYSVSREKKERFSLILESASTNQTSMYLCASRELGRAYTEAFFGQGTRLTVV.

The chain links TRBV7-2 to TRBJ2-3; 7 positions agree with TRBD1. Unmatched junction bases numbered 4, after V lost 4 bases and J lost 0 bases. CDR1 SGHTA and CDR2 FQGNSA come from the germline V gene. The CDR3 totals 15 residues. The DNA of the CDR3 is TGTGCCAGCAGCTGGGGACAGTATAGCACAGATACGCAGTATTTT. This codes for CASSWGQYSTDTQYF.

The chain has TRBV28 and TRBJ1-2; no reliable D call. Looked up from germline, CDR1 is MDHEN and CDR2 is SYDVKM. Trimming cost V 5 bases and J 8 bases, with 18 bases left between them. CDR3 length: 14 residues. The CDR3 region has the DNA TGTGCCAGCAGTCTCCAGCGCAGGTCTTACGGCTACACCTTC. It translates to CASSLQRRSYGYTF.

On this clone: The same CDR3 is also encoded by other DNA sequences in this sample. V gene TRBV9 combines with J gene TRBJ2-3, with D hard to call. This CDR3 has 12 residues. Germline lookup yields CDR1 SGDLS and CDR2 YYNGEE. Trimming took off 0 bases at V and 6 bases at J, with 5 bases between the two ends. The CDR3 nucleotides are TGTGCCAGCAGCGTAGGAGCCGATACGCAGTATTTT. Protein product: CASSVGADTQYF.

The chain recombines TRBV28 with TRBJ2-7; 7 nucleotides match TRBD2. CDR1 is MDHEN, CDR2 SYDVKM, per germline. V lost 0 bases, J lost 4 bases, and 9 bases stayed unmatched. The CDR3 has 16 residues. The CDR3 here is CASSLWDGRLIYEQYF. CDR3 sequence (DNA): TGTGCCAGCAGTTTATGGGACGGGAGGCTCATATACGAGCAGTACTTC.

The chain uses TRBV5-1 and TRBJ2-5; 9 bases line up with TRBD1. Germline values: CDR1 SGHRS, CDR2 YFSETQ. The length of the CDR3 is 15 residues. With V trimmed by 0 bases and J by 3 bases, 3 bases remained unmatched. The CDR3 region has the DNA TGCGCCAGCAGCTTGGACAGGGGGCAGGAAGAGACCCAGTACTTC. Translated, it gives CASSLDRGQEETQYF.

The rearrangement links TRBV6-1 to TRBJ2-7; D is perhaps TRBD2 (6 bases). The CDR3 covers 14 residues. Germline V gives CDR1 MNHNS, CDR2 SASEGT. The V end was cut by 1 base, the J end by 3 bases, with 10 bases between. The DNA for the CDR3 is TGTGCCAGCAGTGAAGACGGGGAGGTCTACGAGCAGTACTTC. It translates to CASSEDGEVYEQYF.

This rearrangement joins TRBV25-1 to TRBJ1-5, with D uncertain. CDR3 length: 13 amino acids. The ends were cut back, 7 bases at V and 5 bases at J, with 12 bases in the middle. Germline CDR1 is MGHDK and CDR2 is SYGVNS. Here the CDR3 reads CASNAGQDQPQHF. The CDR3 nucleotides read TGTGCCAGCAATGCGGGTCAGGATCAGCCCCAGCATTTT.

The V gene is TRBV4-2, the J gene TRBJ1-1; 9 bases map to TRBD1. Germline CDR1 and CDR2: LGHNA and YNFKEQ. Losses at the gene ends were 6 bases for V and 4 bases for J; bases not matched to a gene: 9. The CDR3 contains 15 residues. The CDR3 DNA is TGTGCCAGCAGGAGACCGGGACAGGGAATCACTGAAGCTTTCTTT. Protein sequence: CASRRPGQGITEAFF.

The chain recombines TRBV4-1 with TRBJ2-2; TRBD2 aligns across 8 bases. This CDR3 spans 16 amino acids. After removal of 4 bases from V and 5 bases from J, the junction contained 9 bases not matched to a gene. The germline gives CDR1 MGHRA, CDR2 YSYEKL. The CDR3 DNA follows: TGCGCCAGCAGCCCCCGGGAGGGAATGGTTACCGGGGAGCTGTTTTTT. This codes for CASSPREGMVTGELFF.

This chain connects TRBV5-1 to TRBJ2-1; the match to TRBD2 covers 13 bases. In germline, CDR1 is SGHRS, CDR2 YFSETQ. The CDR3 consists of 16 residues. The trim removed 3 bases at V and 8 bases at J, leaving 8 bases unmatched. CDR3 sequence reads: CASSYGTSGVVDEQFF. The CDR3 bases are TGCGCCAGCAGCTACGGGACTAGCGGGGTGGTAGATGAGCAGTTCTTC.

The genes are TRBV25-1 and TRBJ2-2; D remains ambiguous. V dropped 0 bases and J dropped 8 bases, with 19 bases sitting between them. CDR3 length: 17 amino acids. Per germline, CDR1 MGHDK and CDR2 SYGVNS. Here the CDR3 DNA reads TGTGCCAGCAGTGAATATTCTAACGAGGCTTGGGGTGGGGAGCTGTTTTTT. It yields the protein CASSEYSNEAWGGELFF.

The V call is TRBV28, the J call TRBJ1-5; D is unclear. Trimming stripped 3 bases from V and 4 bases from J, with 13 bases between. The germline CDR1 and CDR2 sequences are MDHEN and SYDVKM. The CDR3 covers 15 residues. CDR3 in amino acids: CASSFQYRANQPQHF. In nucleotides, the CDR3 is TGTGCCAGCAGTTTTCAGTATAGGGCAAATCAGCCCCAGCATTTT.

The CDR3 nucleotides are TGCGCCAGCAGCTTTGGTTCCGGGACTAGCGGGATCGCAGATACGCAGTATTTT. It translates to CASSFGSGTSGIADTQYF. The V and J genes are TRBV5-1 and TRBJ2-3, with TRBD2 matching over 13 bases. Germline CDR1 is SGHRS and CDR2 is YFSETQ. The CDR3 runs to 18 residues. V dropped 2 bases and J dropped 4; count of bases not matched to a gene: 10. The full variable domain, completed using reference TRBV5-1 and TRBJ2-3, is KAGVTQTPRYLIKTRGQQVTLSCSPISGHRSVSWYQQTPGQGLQFLFEYFSETQRNKGNFPGRFSGRQFSNSRSEMNVSTLELGDSALYLCASSFGSGTSGIADTQYFGPGTRLTVL.

The chain is built from TRBV27 and TRBJ2-1, with 8 bases lining up with TRBD2. The CDR3 is 15 amino acids. V shed 6 bases and J 9 bases; nucleotides not matched to a gene: 13. Germline loops: CDR1 MNHEY, CDR2 SMNVEV (reference sequence). CDR3: CASRVEVAGFSEQFF. CDR3 nucleotide sequence: TGTGCCAGCAGGGTTGAGGTAGCGGGATTTAGTGAGCAGTTCTTC.

This rearrangement joins TRBV19 to TRBJ2-7; a possible D gene is TRBD1 (6 bases). This CDR3 comprises 13 residues. V lost 7 bases and J lost 0, with 10 bases in between. CDR1 and CDR2 from the germline V gene are LNHDA and SQIVND (reference sequence). The CDR3 region has the DNA TGTGCCAGTAACCAACAGGGCTCCTACGAGCAGTACTTC. Encoded protein: CASNQQGSYEQYF.

The rearrangement joins TRBV6-5 to TRBJ2-2, with 8 bases that match TRBD1. With V trimmed by 5 bases and J by 3 bases, 5 bases remained unmatched. This CDR3 is 15 amino acids long. Looked up from germline, CDR1 is MNHEY and CDR2 is SVGAGI. CDR3 DNA: TGTGCCAGCAGTCCTTGGACAGGGTACACCGGGGAGCTGTTTTTT. Protein: CASSPWTGYTGELFF.